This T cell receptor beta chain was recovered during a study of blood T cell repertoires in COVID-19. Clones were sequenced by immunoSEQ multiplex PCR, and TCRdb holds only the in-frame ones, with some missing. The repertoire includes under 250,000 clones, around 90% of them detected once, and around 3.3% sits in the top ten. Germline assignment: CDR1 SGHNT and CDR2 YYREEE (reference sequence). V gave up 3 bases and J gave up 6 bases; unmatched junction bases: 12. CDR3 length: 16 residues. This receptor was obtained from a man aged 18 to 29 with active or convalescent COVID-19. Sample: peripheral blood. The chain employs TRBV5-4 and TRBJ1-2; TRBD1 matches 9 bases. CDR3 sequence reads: CASSSPPGTGNDGYTF. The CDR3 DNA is TGTGCCAGCAGCTCACCCCCCGGGACAGGGAACGATGGCTACACCTTC. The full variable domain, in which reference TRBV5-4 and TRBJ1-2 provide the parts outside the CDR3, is ETGVTQSPTHLIKTRGQQVTLRCSSQSGHNTVSWYQQALGQGPQFIFQYYREEENGRGNFPPRFSGLQFPNYSSELNVNALELDDSALYLCASSSPPGTGNDGYTFGSGTRLTVV.